Included here is one T cell receptor beta chain sequence, with context. No antigen is known for it. This sample is drawn from a study of cytomegalovirus exposure and HLA in healthy donors. For the study at large: Some 85 million unique TCRs, all from HLA-typed donors, were included in an early release of the data.

PCR involved 60 Vbeta and 13 Jbeta primers. Repertoires were generated with immunoSEQ multiplex PCR, while TCRdb's copy carries only in-frame clones and drops some. The profile covers more than 200,000 clones, with around 85% appearing a single time and roughly 1.3% taken by the ten largest. General study results and limits: Relative to the roughly 700-donor mean, N-insertions were reportedly fewer in an Asian-associated ancestry cluster in a later analysis. Immune exposure information available was restricted to CMV serostatus. TCR beta V- and J-gene trimming was later associated with a missense DCLRE1C variant.

V trimming: 4 bases; J trimming: 5 bases; junction bases outside the gene matches: 2. CDR1 and CDR2 from the germline V gene are PRHDT and FYEKMQ (reference sequence). The CDR3 loop spans 15 amino acids. This clonotype was obtained from a human donor in good health. The genes are TRBV13 and TRBJ2-1; 13 bases agree with TRBD2. The sample taken for sequencing was PBMCs. CDR3 protein: CASSSGLAGDNEQFF. CDR3 in DNA: TGTGCCAGCAGCTCTGGACTAGCGGGAGACAATGAGCAGTTCTTC.